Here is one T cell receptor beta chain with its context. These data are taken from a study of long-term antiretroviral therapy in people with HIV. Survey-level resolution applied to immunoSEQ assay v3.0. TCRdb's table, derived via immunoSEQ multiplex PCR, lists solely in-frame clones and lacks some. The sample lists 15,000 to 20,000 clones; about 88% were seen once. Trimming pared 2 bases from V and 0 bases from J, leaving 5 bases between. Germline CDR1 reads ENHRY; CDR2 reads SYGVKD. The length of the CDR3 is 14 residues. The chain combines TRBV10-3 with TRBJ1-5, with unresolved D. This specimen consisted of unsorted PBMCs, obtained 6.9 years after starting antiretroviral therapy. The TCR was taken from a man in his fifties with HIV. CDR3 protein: CAISEGYSNQPQHF. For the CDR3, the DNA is TGTGCCATCAGTGAGGGGTATAGCAATCAGCCCCAGCATTTT.